The rows below give T cell receptor beta chains drawn from one sample of a study of blood T cell repertoires in COVID-19. Measured with immunoSEQ multiplex PCR; TCRdb has only the in-frame clones, and not every one. The repertoire includes some 210,000 clones, 75% to 90% of them detected once, and less than 7.5% sits in the top ten. Source material: peripheral blood. These receptors were obtained from a man aged 60 to 69 who had recovered from COVID-19. Both conserved end residues are part of each CDR3. Fields, in order: D gene, clone size, J gene, CDR3 length, V gene, CDR3 protein, CDR3 DNA. A D gene is named only where the DNA matches it firmly. Expanded clones are given a class, and other clones once, few, many or no size at all.

D: TRBD1
size: NA
J: TRBJ2-6
length: 19
V: TRBV9
CDR3: CASSVERGRANSGANVLTF
DNA: TGTGCCAGCAGCGTAGAAAGGGGGCGAGCCAACTCTGGGGCCAACGTCCTGACTTTC

D: NA
size: NA
J: TRBJ1-2
length: 16
V: TRBV3-1/TRBV3-2
CDR3: CASSQTAQGLNYGYTF
DNA: TGTGCCAGCAGCCAAACGGCCCAGGGGCTAAACTATGGCTACACCTTC

D: TRBD1
size: NA
J: TRBJ1-6
length: 14
V: TRBV2
CDR3: CASSVGQLNSPLHF
DNA: TGTGCCAGCAGTGTGGGACAGCTTAATTCACCCCTCCACTTT

D: NA
size: NA
J: TRBJ1-2
length: 17
V: TRBV19
CDR3: CASSTRQTFVLAYGYTF
DNA: TGTGCCAGTAGTACACGACAGACCTTTGTCCTGGCTTATGGCTACACCTTC

D: TRBD1
size: NA
J: TRBJ2-5
length: 13
V: TRBV27
CDR3: CASSWTGKETQYF
DNA: TGTGCCAGCAGTTGGACAGGAAAAGAGACCCAGTACTTC

D: TRBD2
size: NA
J: TRBJ2-3
length: 16
V: TRBV9
CDR3: CASSPGLAGGGDTQYF
DNA: TGTGCCAGCAGCCCCGGACTAGCGGGGGGGGGAGATACGCAGTATTTT

D: NA
size: few
J: TRBJ2-5
length: 14
V: TRBV19
CDR3: CASSIWGGGEDQYF
DNA: TGTGCCAGTAGTATTTGGGGCGGAGGGGAGGACCAGTACTTC

D: NA
size: NA
J: TRBJ2-3
length: 18
V: TRBV4-2
CDR3: CASSQGGAGQPSVDTQYF
DNA: TGTGCCAGCAGCCAAGGGGGTGCCGGACAGCCTTCGGTGGATACGCAGTATTTT

D: NA
size: NA
J: TRBJ2-7
length: 13
V: TRBV11-1
CDR3: CASSRQYPYEQYF
DNA: TGTGCCAGCAGCCGACAGTACCCCTACGAGCAGTACTTC

D: NA
size: NA
J: TRBJ2-2
length: 13
V: TRBV28
CDR3: CASRQADTGELFF
DNA: TGTGCCAGCAGACAGGCTGACACCGGGGAGCTGTTTTTT

D: TRBD2
size: once
J: TRBJ2-5
length: 14
V: TRBV14
CDR3: CASSQLAGVETQYF
DNA: TGTGCCAGCTCTCAACTAGCGGGAGTGGAGACCCAGTACTTC

D: TRBD2
size: NA
J: TRBJ2-1
length: 15
V: TRBV19
CDR3: CASSRTSGGGNEQFF
DNA: TGTGCCAGTAGTAGGACTAGCGGGGGGGGGAATGAGCAGTTCTTC

D: TRBD2
size: NA
J: TRBJ2-1
length: 15
V: TRBV11-2
CDR3: CASSYERGGLYEQFF
DNA: TGTGCCAGCAGCTACGAGCGGGGGGGCCTCTATGAGCAGTTCTTC

D: TRBD1
size: NA
J: TRBJ1-1
length: 18
V: TRBV7-2
CDR3: CASSLVRDRVYMNTEAFF
DNA: TGTGCCAGCAGCTTAGTGCGGGACAGGGTTTACATGAACACTGAAGCTTTCTTT

D: NA
size: NA
J: TRBJ2-3
length: 17
V: TRBV5-1
CDR3: CASSLGYVYRSTDTQYF
DNA: TGCGCCAGCAGCTTGGGGTACGTCTACAGAAGCACAGATACGCAGTATTTT

D: NA
size: NA
J: TRBJ1-2
length: 13
V: TRBV19
CDR3: CASSVRANYGYTF
DNA: TGTGCCAGTTCTGTGAGAGCTAACTATGGCTACACCTTC

D: TRBD2
size: NA
J: TRBJ2-1
length: 16
V: TRBV28
CDR3: CASSSGLASSYNEQFF
DNA: TGTGCCAGCAGTTCCGGACTAGCGAGCTCCTACAATGAGCAGTTCTTC

D: NA
size: NA
J: TRBJ2-3
length: 13
V: TRBV5-1
CDR3: CASRINQGDTQYF
DNA: TGCGCCAGCAGAATCAACCAGGGAGATACGCAGTATTTT

D: NA
size: NA
J: TRBJ2-6
length: 19
V: TRBV6-1
CDR3: CASSEDRRRGRSGANVLTF
DNA: TGTGCCAGCAGTGAAGATCGGAGGAGGGGGCGATCTGGGGCCAACGTCCTGACTTTC

D: TRBD1
size: NA
J: TRBJ1-6
length: 15
V: TRBV6-5
CDR3: CASSYRTGYNSPLHF
DNA: TGTGCCAGCAGTTACCGGACAGGGTATAATTCACCCCTCCACTTT

D: NA
size: NA
J: TRBJ2-1
length: 15
V: TRBV2
CDR3: CASTQVRVVGNEQFF
DNA: TGTGCCAGCACACAGGTTCGGGTCGTGGGGAATGAGCAGTTCTTC

D: TRBD1
size: NA
J: TRBJ2-2
length: 16
V: TRBV7-2
CDR3: CASSLHPGTGTGELFF
DNA: TGTGCCAGCAGCTTACACCCCGGGACAGGAACCGGGGAGCTGTTTTTT

D: TRBD2
size: NA
J: TRBJ2-2
length: 14
V: TRBV30
CDR3: CAWTGGGRIAELFF
DNA: TGTGCCTGGACGGGAGGGGGAAGAATAGCGGAGCTGTTTTTT

D: NA
size: NA
J: TRBJ2-3
length: 14
V: TRBV24-1
CDR3: CATSGRLVTDTQYF
DNA: TGTGCCACCAGTGGAAGACTAGTAACAGATACGCAGTATTTT

D: TRBD2
size: NA
J: TRBJ2-2
length: 19
V: TRBV5-1
CDR3: CASSLEGTSGATNTGELFF
DNA: TGCGCCAGCAGCTTGGAAGGGACTAGCGGGGCGACGAACACCGGGGAGCTGTTTTTT

D: NA
size: NA
J: TRBJ2-1
length: 16
V: TRBV19
CDR3: CASSSPGLSSYNEQFF
DNA: TGTGCCAGTAGTAGCCCGGGACTTAGCTCCTACAATGAGCAGTTCTTC

D: NA
size: NA
J: TRBJ1-4
length: 15
V: TRBV25-1
CDR3: CASSEYGSRSEKLFF
DNA: TGTGCCAGCAGTGAATATGGATCGCGGAGCGAAAAACTGTTTTTT